The sequence of this TCR beta chain was determined in a study of cytomegalovirus exposure and HLA in healthy donors (TCRdb year 2017). Some background on the complete study: In an earlier analysis of 450 to 750 of the donors, 276 Gb of sequence data and just under 120 million unique TCR beta sequences from roughly 190 million T cells were reported. About 280 gigabases of sequencing data and 78 million or so unique TCR sequences were included in an early release covering about 620 HLA-typed donors. Of the roughly 400 genotyped donors, 65% to 90% fell in the genetic ancestry cluster associated with self-reported Caucasian donors. The study aimed to test whether cataloging public T cell receptors could reveal signatures of past pathogen exposure. The study profiled the T cell repertoires of hundreds of subjects by immunosequencing and related them to cytomegalovirus serostatus. In addition to the first cohort of 666 subjects, a separate validation cohort of under 150 different subjects was used. High-throughput TCR immunosequencing, statistical association of individual TCRs with disease status, and machine learning were combined to predict cytomegalovirus infection status. To study patterns of TCR occurrence, a later analysis re-analyzed previously published TCR beta repertoires from 550 to 800 donors and added high-resolution HLA genotyping. The later analysis used no new phenotypic data to find candidate immune exposures, relying instead on TCR beta sequences and their occurrence across donors. An earlier analysis of fewer than 750 of the donors used high-throughput TCR beta sequencing to judge whether each TCR beta V gene segment behaved as functional or pseudogenic. Donor age, sex, ethnicity and CMV serostatus were collected together with the repertoire data. A later genetic analysis took genome-wide SNP genotypes for about 60% of the roughly 670 donors and used that subset as a discovery cohort. Every repertoire in the discovery cohort had been generated on one and the same sequencing platform. Class I and class II HLA loci were covered by the typing at four-digit resolution. Typing coverage varied by locus: roughly 629-630 donors for A, B, C, DRB1 and DQB1; some 520 for DQA1; about 570 for DPA1; approximately 470 for DPB1. Roughly 5 DR-DQ haplotypes were treated as single units for association and clustering because of strong linkage in the cohort. On average, around 200,000 unique TCR beta nucleotide sequences were sequenced per donor among about 400 genotyped donors of the cohort, with roughly 18% of those sequences being non-productive.

This clone was seen a few times. The antigen this receptor binds is unknown. No base quality values were provided; no much bigger clone lies one nucleotide off. Its CDR3 holds 12 amino acids, cysteine through phenylalanine. Of the read, only the CDR3 DNA is kept; its 36 bases are in frame from base 1. From a lookup of the germline V gene (reference sequence), CDR1 and CDR2 are MNHEY and SMNVEV. The V and J ends are trimmed by 8 bases and 7 bases, leaving 11 bases between them. Receptor amplification or capture employed the immunoSEQ multiplex PCR assay. For the multiplex PCR, a mixture combining 60 forward primers for TCR Vbeta segments and 13 reverse primers for TCR Jbeta segments was used. The CDR3 region of rearranged TCR beta genes was amplified from genomic DNA by a multiplex PCR assay. The Illumina HiSeq System was used to sequence the amplified TCR beta libraries as 87-base-pair reads. In the original analysis: In a later analysis, tens of millions of unique TCR beta chains were counted across the 500 to 850 repertoires, and approximately 9.9 million of these chains were shared by at least two donors. A nearest-neighbor algorithm error-corrected the raw reads and collapsed the reads into unique sequences, merging closely related sequences to remove PCR and sequencing errors. To assign V, D and J gene segments, CDR3 sequences were aligned to IMGT reference sequences. For a sequence to be retained, a match of at least six nucleotides was required to both a V gene segment and a J gene segment. Rearrangements were classified as productive when the CDR3 lacked stop codons and remained in frame with V and J, and all other rearrangements were classified as non-productive. CDR3 was defined according to IMGT convention as the region running from the second conserved V-encoded cysteine to the conserved J-encoded phenylalanine. Sequences without an unambiguous match to a single V gene segment were excluded from the earlier analysis of about 600 of the donors. An earlier analysis of several hundred of the donors called V segments functional above 56.7% productive rearrangements and segregating when the between-donor standard deviation exceeded 5%. A statistical classification framework was developed to diagnose cytomegalovirus status using the catalog of TCR beta chain sequences. In a later analysis, V and J genes were assigned by comparing TCR nucleotide sequences against IMGT/GENE-DB human TR gene sequences. A later analysis assigned CDR3 sequences and most-parsimonious VDJ recombination scenarios with the TCRdist pipeline. In a later analysis, each TCR beta chain was defined by its CDR3 amino acid sequence together with its V-gene family, and reads lacking a unique V-gene family were excluded. In a later analysis, 550 to 650 highly shared, low-generation-probability nucleotide sequences were removed to address suspected cross-contamination and a sequencing artifact. In a later analysis, a clonal expansion index was calculated for each public chain from normalized within-repertoire ranks of inferred template counts. In a later analysis, generation probabilities were computed with a VDJ recombination model fitted to out-of-frame rearrangements, and the resulting probabilities were checked against IGoR. Hypergeometric tests were used in a later analysis to score TCR-TCR, TCR-HLA and TCR-CMV co-occurrence, with a repertoire-size bias correction applied to the TCR pairs. To estimate false discovery rates, a later analysis permuted the HLA or CMV assignments 20 times. In a later analysis, co-occurring TCRs were grouped with DBSCAN, and TCRdist sequence similarity was added when clustering was performed within HLA-allele-positive subsets. Repertoires with fewer than 30,000 or more than 120,000 public chains, plus five repertoires with anomalous nucleotide sharing, were excluded from co-occurrence clustering. TCRdb limited this immuneACCESS table to in-frame rearrangements with V and J called. A share of clones is missing; checked studies link under half to unresolved V genes, and the rest is unexplained. V, J and clone size were drawn from that table, and D and trimming were deduced from the DNA. Here the sample has roughly 80,000 clones; 75% to 85% occur a single time. Under 2% of the sample comes from the top ten.

What the work shows at the level of the full study, not this receptor alone: A later genetic analysis associated a missense DCLRE1C variant with V-gene and J-gene trimming of TCR beta chains, and an independent cohort replicated the association. A further reported finding was that TCR beta sequences accurately predicted the HLA-A and HLA-B alleles for most subjects in the first cohort. Only TCR beta chains were sequenced in this cohort, and the absence of alpha or paired-chain data limited detectable features. A later analysis associated about 16,000 TCR beta sequences with specific HLA alleles at a false discovery rate of 0.05. According to a later analysis, most CMV-associated TCR beta chains appeared to be HLA-restricted, and the HLA associations seemed to be driven largely by CMV exposure. Because counts were too low, roughly 18 rarely observed V segments, including chromosome 9 orphons, were left out of the earlier analysis of several hundred of the donors. Compared with the roughly 720-donor mean, donors in an Asian-associated ancestry cluster had fewer N-insertions in productive TCRs, according to a later genetic analysis. The classifier was reported to diagnose cytomegalovirus status with high specificity and sensitivity in both the original and validation cohorts. According to a later analysis, parvovirus B19, influenza, CMV and Epstein-Barr virus appeared linked to several top co-occurrence clusters. For the cohort, immune exposure information was limited to CMV serostatus. In a later analysis, the rate of TCR association differed among HLA loci, with DRB1 alleles having the most associated TCRs and HLA-C alleles having the fewest. Presence/absence analyses assumed roughly uniform sequencing depth across donors, an assumption that may not hold. In an earlier analysis of roughly 500 of the donors, most TCR beta V segments appeared in productive rearrangements about 90% or about 30% of the time, broadly matching IMGT annotations. A later analysis found that HLA-associated TCR beta chains were more clonally expanded and had lower generation probabilities than equally common non-associated chains. A cluster of highly shared sequence variants was judged likely to be a technical artifact of the sequencing pipeline. When HLA alleles, especially DR and DQ, strongly co-occurred, TCR associations were difficult to assign to individual alleles. In vitro tests confirmed that a few of the cytomegalovirus-associated TCR beta chains recognize cytomegalovirus antigens. While some public TCRs were present in many individuals, most TCR sequences turned up only very rarely across donors. Because the 87-base-pair reads could not distinguish some IMGT-functional V segments, including TRBV6-2 and TRBV6-3, those segments were excluded. Linkage disequilibrium might explain the correlated functional status among segregating V segments, but an unknown experimental factor could not be excluded. In the study, approximately 150 TCR beta chains were listed as associated with cytomegalovirus. It was suggested by the authors that the approach could potentially be generalized to other disease states and immunological phenotypes. Because HLA typing was unavailable for some donors at each locus, only the typed subset was used in association tests.

The cohort consisted of hundreds of healthy bone marrow donors. Cohort members were all nominally healthy when sampled, although unrecorded immune exposures were likely present. The donor tested CMV seronegative, placing the donor among the 350 or so seronegative members of the cohort. Each donor provided a peripheral blood sample, and peripheral blood mononuclear cells were used for TCR beta sequencing. Genomic DNA extraction from the blood cell samples was performed with the Qiagen DNeasy Blood Extraction Kit. The sequenced material came from PBMCs. The origin of this receptor is a woman in her twenties or thirties in good health and CMV-seronegative. This receptor chain uses TRBV27 and TRBJ1-4, with TRBD1 perhaps the D gene, on 6 matching bases. The nucleotide sequence is TGTGCCAGCTCGAGGGGGGGTGAAAAACTGTTTTTT. Its product reads: CASSRGGEKLFF.